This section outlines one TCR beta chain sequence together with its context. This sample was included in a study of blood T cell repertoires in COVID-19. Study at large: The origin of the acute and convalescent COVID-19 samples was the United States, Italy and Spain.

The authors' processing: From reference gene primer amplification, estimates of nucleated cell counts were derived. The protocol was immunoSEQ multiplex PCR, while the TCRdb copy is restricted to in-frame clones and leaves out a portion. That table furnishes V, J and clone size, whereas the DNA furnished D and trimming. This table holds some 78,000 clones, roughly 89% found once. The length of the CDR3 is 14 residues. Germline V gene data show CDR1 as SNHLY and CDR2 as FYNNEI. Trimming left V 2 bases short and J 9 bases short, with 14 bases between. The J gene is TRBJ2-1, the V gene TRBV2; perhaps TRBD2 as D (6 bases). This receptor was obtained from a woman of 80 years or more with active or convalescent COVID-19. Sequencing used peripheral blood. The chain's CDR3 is CASSEISSDSEQFF. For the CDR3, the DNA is TGTGCCAGCAGTGAAATCTCTAGCGACAGTGAGCAGTTCTTC.